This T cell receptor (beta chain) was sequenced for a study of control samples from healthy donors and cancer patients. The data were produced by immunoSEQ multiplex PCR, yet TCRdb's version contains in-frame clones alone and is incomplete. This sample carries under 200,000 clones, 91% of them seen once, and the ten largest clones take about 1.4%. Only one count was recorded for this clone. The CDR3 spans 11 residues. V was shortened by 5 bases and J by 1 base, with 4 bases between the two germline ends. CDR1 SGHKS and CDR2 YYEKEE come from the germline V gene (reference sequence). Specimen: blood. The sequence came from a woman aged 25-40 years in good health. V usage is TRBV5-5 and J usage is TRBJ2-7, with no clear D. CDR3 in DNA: TGTGCCAGCAGTCGATCCTACGAGCAGTACTTC. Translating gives CASSRSYEQYF.